A single sample gave rise to the 22 T cell receptor beta chains below, sequenced in a study of blood T cells in healthy people across ages. The second PCR ran roughly 7 to 11 cycles with a sample-barcoded 5' primer and J-beta primers. TCRdb re-analysed the 5' RACE reads in MiXCR, keeping a single row per CDR3 protein. The sample contains hundreds of thousands of distinct CDR3 sequences, roughly 48% of which appear only once. The material sequenced was blood. The source is a man aged 25-45 years in good health.

This clonotype was counted a few times. The rearrangement links TRBV27 to TRBJ2-6; tentatively, D is TRBD1 (5 bases). The germline V gene has CDR1 MNHEY and CDR2 SMNVEV (reference sequence). V lost 2 bases to trimming and J lost 4 bases, with 12 bases between them. The CDR3 has 16 amino acids. CDR3 in DNA: TGTGCCAGCAGTTTACCCCAGGGCTTCGGGGCCAACGTCCTGACTTTC. Translated: CASSLPQGFGANVLTF.

The chain has TRBV12-3 or TRBV12-4 and TRBJ1-2; 11 nucleotides agree with TRBD1. This CDR3 is 17 amino acids long. With 6 bases clipped from V and 4 bases from J, the junction kept 13 bases outside the gene matches. The CDR3 is CASSQIGTGGKGYGYTF. The CDR3 bases are TGTGCCAGCAGCCAGATCGGGACAGGGGGTAAGGGCTATGGCTACACCTTC.

The V gene is TRBV11-2, the J gene TRBJ2-1; TRBD2 agrees at 10 bases. This CDR3 is 19 amino acids long. The V gene end was trimmed by 1 base and the J gene end by 3 bases; junction bases not matched to a gene: 12. Germline values: CDR1 SGHAT, CDR2 FQNNGV. The CDR3 DNA is TGTGCCAGCAGCTTAGGCTCTAAATCGGGACTAGCGCTCTACAATGAGCAGTTCTTC. This sequence encodes CASSLGSKSGLALYNEQFF.

The V call is TRBV12-3 or TRBV12-4, the J call TRBJ2-3, with D perhaps TRBD1 (6 bases). Between the trimmed V and J ends, which lost 6 bases and 2 bases, there was a span of 15 bases. CDR3 length: 15 amino acids. For the CDR3, the DNA is TGTGCCAGCAGGACAGGTCACCCCTACACAGATACGCAGTATTTT. Translating gives CASRTGHPYTDTQYF.

In this sample, this clonotype turned up a few times. V gene TRBV4-2 combines with J gene TRBJ2-1; 11 positions match TRBD2. Per germline, CDR1 LGHNA and CDR2 YNFKEQ. The length of the CDR3 is 18 residues. The ends lost 1 base at V and 0 bases at J; junction bases unmatched: 5. CDR3 bases: TGTGCCAGCAGCCAAGCTAGCGGGGGGATGAGCTCCTACAATGAGCAGTTCTTC. Protein sequence: CASSQASGGMSSYNEQFF.

The chain carries TRBV28 and TRBJ2-5; D call uncertain. Germline V gene data show CDR1 as MDHEN and CDR2 as SYDVKM. V was trimmed by 6 bases and J by 5 bases, leaving 10 bases between them. The CDR3 is made up of 12 amino acids. The CDR3 region is CASRGPGETQYF. CDR3 DNA sequence: TGTGCCAGCAGAGGGCCTGGTGAGACCCAGTACTTC. The whole variable domain, filled in from reference TRBV28 and TRBJ2-5, reads DVKVTQSSRYLVKRTGEKVFLECVQDMDHENMFWYRQDPGLGLRLIYFSYDVKMKEKGDIPEGYSVSREKKERFSLILESASTNQTSMYLCASRGPGETQYFGPGTRLLVL.

The chain carries TRBV28 and TRBJ1-2; weak D call: TRBD1 (6 bases). With 8 bases removed from V and 4 bases from J, the gap between germline ends came to 20 bases. Per the germline V gene, CDR1 is MDHEN and CDR2 is SYDVKM. This CDR3 spans 15 amino acids. As DNA, the CDR3 is TGTGCCAGCGGCTTCTACAGGGAGGGAGTCTATGGCTACACCTTC. Its translation: CASGFYREGVYGYTF.

This chain uses TRBV20-1 with TRBJ1-2; D uncertain. The CDR3 length is 19 residues. Trimming pared 3 bases from V and 0 bases from J, leaving 26 bases between. Germline CDR1 DFQATT, CDR2 SNEGSKA (reference sequence). CDR3 protein: CSARAFVRTIEGTNYGYTF. CDR3 in DNA: TGCAGTGCTAGGGCCTTCGTGCGTACAATAGAAGGGACTAACTATGGCTACACCTTC.

This chain uses TRBV5-4 with TRBJ2-2, with D possibly being TRBD1 (7 bases). Between the trimmed V and J ends, which lost 0 bases and 4 bases, there was a span of 16 bases. The CDR3 is 17 amino acids. CDR1 is SGHNT, CDR2 YYREEE, per germline (reference sequence). CDR3 amino acids: CASSLGRGTAGTGELFF. In DNA form, the CDR3 reads TGTGCCAGCAGCTTGGGTCGCGGGACAGCGGGCACCGGGGAGCTGTTTTTT.

There are a few counts of this clonotype. This sequence joins TRBV7-2 and TRBJ2-1; 9 bases align to TRBD2. Trimming at V came to 5 bases and at J to 0 bases, leaving 5 bases not matched to a gene. The length of the CDR3 is 16 residues. Per germline, CDR1 SGHTA and CDR2 FQGNSA. CDR3 loop: CASSPPAGGSYNEQFF. CDR3 bases: TGTGCCAGCAGCCCCCCAGCGGGGGGCTCCTACAATGAGCAGTTCTTC.

The V gene is TRBV30, the J gene TRBJ2-4; D unresolved. Trimming removed 2 bases from V and 13 bases from J, with 15 bases in between. CDR3 length: 12 amino acids. Germline V gene sequence: CDR1 GTSNPN, CDR2 SVGIG (reference sequence). CDR3 residues: CAWSPQRPQQYF. The CDR3 DNA reads TGTGCCTGGAGTCCCCAGCGCCCTCAGCAGTACTTC.

The chain recombines TRBV18 with TRBJ2-1, with 9 bases that match TRBD2. The CDR3 runs 16 residues. After removal of 1 base from V and 7 bases from J, the junction contained 8 bases not matched to a gene. CDR1 and CDR2 (germline): KGHSH, LQKENI. DNA of the CDR3: TGTGCCAGCTCACCACTGACTAGCGGCCCCGGGAATGAGCAGTTCTTC. It codes for CASSPLTSGPGNEQFF. The full variable domain, with the rest looked up from reference TRBV18 and TRBJ2-1, is NAGVMQNPRHLVRRRGQEARLRCSPMKGHSHVYWYRQLPEEGLKFMVYLQKENIIDESGMPKERFSAEFPKEGPSILRIQQVVRGDSAAYFCASSPLTSGPGNEQFFGPGTRLTVL.

This clonotype occurred once. The chain recombines TRBV4-1 with TRBJ1-4; tentative D call: TRBD1 (5 bases). Trimming shortened V by 5 bases and J by 6 bases, and 16 bases separated the two germline ends. The CDR3 length is 15 residues. Germline loops: CDR1 MGHRA, CDR2 YSYEKL. The CDR3 bases are TGCGCCAGCAGCGACGCCGTTGGGGGTTATGAAAAACTGTTTTTT. Encoded protein: CASSDAVGGYEKLFF.

V gene TRBV7-2 combines with J gene TRBJ2-3; D unresolved. Trimming cost V 3 bases and J 1 base, with 8 bases left between them. CDR3 length equals 14 residues. CDR1 and CDR2 (germline): SGHTA, FQGNSA. CDR3 in amino acids: CASSFAGRTDTQYF. The CDR3 DNA sequence: TGTGCCAGCAGCTTTGCTGGACGCACAGATACGCAGTATTTT.

The chain couples TRBV18 to TRBJ1-5; D is ambiguous. The CDR3 extends over 13 amino acids. Germline-derived CDR1 and CDR2 are KGHSH and LQKENI. Between the trimmed V and J ends, which lost 3 bases and 10 bases, there was a span of 13 bases. CDR3 bases: TGTGCCAGCTCACCGGGAGGGTTTAGACCCCAGCATTTT. Residues: CASSPGGFRPQHF.

The chain combines TRBV5-6 with TRBJ2-5, with a possible D match to TRBD1 (5 bases). TRBJ2-7 matches the DNA end more closely, so the J call is doubtful. From germline, CDR1 is SGHDT and CDR2 YYEEEE. The CDR3 contains 11 residues. The CDR3 nucleotides are TGTGCCAGCAATGCAGGGTGCGAGCAGTACTTC. It is translated as CASNAGCEQYF.

This clonotype was seen a handful of times. The chain links TRBV3-1 to TRBJ2-3; possible D gene TRBD2, 7 bases. This CDR3 has 16 residues. V lost 7 bases, J lost 5 bases, and 22 bases lay in between. The V gene's germline CDR1 is LGHDT and CDR2 YNNKEL (reference sequence). The CDR3 protein is CASTFRGAGAEDTQYF. In nucleotides, the CDR3 is TGTGCCAGCACATTCCGGGGGGCCGGCGCGGAAGATACGCAGTATTTT.

The chain uses TRBV5-1 and TRBJ2-6; 7 nucleotides align to TRBD1. The germline V gene encodes CDR1 SGHRS and CDR2 YFSETQ. The CDR3 length is 18 residues. V lost 1 base and J lost 0; bases outside the gene matches: 7. CDR3 region: CASSLRGLPTSGANVLTF. As DNA, the CDR3 is TGCGCCAGCAGCTTGAGGGGGCTGCCAACCTCTGGGGCCAACGTCCTGACTTTC.

A remark on this clonotype: The junction departs from germline at one end; a sequencing error may be responsible. This chain links TRBV27 with TRBJ2-3; D unresolved. Germline CDR1 is MNHEY and CDR2 is SMNVEV (reference sequence). The CDR3 runs 13 residues. The CDR3 sequence is CASSFGGTDTQCF. The CDR3 DNA follows: TGTGCCAGCAGTTTCGGCGGAACAGATACGCAGTGTTTT.

There are many counts of this clonotype. The gene calls are TRBV7-2 and TRBJ2-1, with 9 bases aligning to TRBD1. The germline CDR1 and CDR2 sequences are SGHTA and FQGNSA. This CDR3 contains 15 residues. With V trimmed by 5 bases and J by 1 base, 3 bases remained unmatched. CDR3 region: CASSPDRGSYNEQFF. The CDR3 nucleotides read TGTGCCAGCAGCCCGGACAGGGGATCCTACAATGAGCAGTTCTTC.

This clonotype was counted only a few times. V gene TRBV15 combines with J gene TRBJ2-5; weak D call: TRBD1 (6 bases). CDR3 length: 16 amino acids. Germline V gene lookup returns CDR1 LNHNV and CDR2 YYDKDF (reference sequence). Trimming pared 4 bases from V and 1 base from J, leaving 16 bases between. The CDR3 loop is CATSKQRTALQETQYF. DNA for the CDR3: TGTGCCACCAGCAAACAAAGGACAGCCCTCCAAGAGACCCAGTACTTC.

The chain is built from TRBV20-1 and TRBJ2-1; 8 bases agree with TRBD1. Germline loops: CDR1 DFQATT, CDR2 SNEGSKA (reference sequence). The CDR3 sequence is 17 residues long. V trimming: 6 bases; J trimming: 0 bases; junction bases outside the gene matches: 13. The DNA for the CDR3 is TGCAGTGCCAGTCCCTCGGGACAGGCAAGCTCCTACAATGAGCAGTTCTTC. As protein: CSASPSGQASSYNEQFF.